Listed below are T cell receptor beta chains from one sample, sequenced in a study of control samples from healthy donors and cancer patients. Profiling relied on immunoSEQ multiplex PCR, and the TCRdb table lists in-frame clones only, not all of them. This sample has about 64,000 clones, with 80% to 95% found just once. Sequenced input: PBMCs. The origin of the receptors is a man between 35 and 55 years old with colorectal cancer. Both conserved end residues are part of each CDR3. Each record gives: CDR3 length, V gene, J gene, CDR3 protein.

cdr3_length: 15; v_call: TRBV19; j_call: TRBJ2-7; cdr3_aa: CASSLTGTAYYEQYF
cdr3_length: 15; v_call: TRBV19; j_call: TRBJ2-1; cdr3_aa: CASHFTSGGMNEQFF
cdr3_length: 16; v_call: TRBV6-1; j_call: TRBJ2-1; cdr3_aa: CASSERGGNSYNEQFF
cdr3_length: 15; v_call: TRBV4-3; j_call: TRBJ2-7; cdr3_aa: CASSLQAGQPYEQYF
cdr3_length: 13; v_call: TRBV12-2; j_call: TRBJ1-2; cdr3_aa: CATTAFSNYGYTF
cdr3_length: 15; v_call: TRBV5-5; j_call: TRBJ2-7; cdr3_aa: CASSSGTGSSYEQYF
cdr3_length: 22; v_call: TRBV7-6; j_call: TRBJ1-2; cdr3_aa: CASSLEFLGLGGRPGSNYGYTF
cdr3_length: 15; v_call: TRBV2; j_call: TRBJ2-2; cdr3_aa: CASSSWEKNTGELFF
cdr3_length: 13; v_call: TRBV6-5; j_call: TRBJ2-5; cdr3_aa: CASSRGTQETQYF
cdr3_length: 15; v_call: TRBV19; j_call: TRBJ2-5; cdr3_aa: CASSPRGGGLETQYF
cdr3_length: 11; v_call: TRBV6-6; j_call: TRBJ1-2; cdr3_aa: CAGQRYGGYTF
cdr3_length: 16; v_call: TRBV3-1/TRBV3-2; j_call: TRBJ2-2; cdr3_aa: CASSRSSIGDTGELFF
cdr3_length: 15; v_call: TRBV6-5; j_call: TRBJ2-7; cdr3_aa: CASSYEERGSYEQYF
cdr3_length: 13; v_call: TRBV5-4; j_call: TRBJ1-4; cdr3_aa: CASSLAQGEKLFF
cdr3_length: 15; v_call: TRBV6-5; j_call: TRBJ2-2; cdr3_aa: CASSYDRDRTGELFF
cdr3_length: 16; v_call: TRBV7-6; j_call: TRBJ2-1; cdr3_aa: CASSSRGNEGSNEQFF
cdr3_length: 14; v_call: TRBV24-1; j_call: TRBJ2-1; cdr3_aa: CATSVAGGANEQFF
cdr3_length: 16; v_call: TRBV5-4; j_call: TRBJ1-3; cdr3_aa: CASSLSGRNSGNTIYF
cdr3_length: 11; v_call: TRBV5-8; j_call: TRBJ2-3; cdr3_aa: CASSRTDTQYF
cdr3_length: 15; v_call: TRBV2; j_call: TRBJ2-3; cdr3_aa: CASSVGQRLSDTQYF
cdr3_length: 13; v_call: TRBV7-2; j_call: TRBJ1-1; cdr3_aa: CASSFAKPTEAFF
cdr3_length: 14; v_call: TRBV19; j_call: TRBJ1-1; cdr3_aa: CASNIRVGDTEAFF
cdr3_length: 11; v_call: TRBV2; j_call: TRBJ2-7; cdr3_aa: CASSGVYEQYF
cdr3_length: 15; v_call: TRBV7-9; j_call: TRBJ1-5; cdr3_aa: CASSLGQVPNQPQHF
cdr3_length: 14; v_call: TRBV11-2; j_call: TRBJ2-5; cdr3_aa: CASSRTRTRETQYF
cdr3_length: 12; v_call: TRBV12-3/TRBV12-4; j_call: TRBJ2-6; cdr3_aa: CASRSESNVLTF
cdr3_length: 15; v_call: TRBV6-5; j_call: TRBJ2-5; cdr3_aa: CASSYSTGLQETQYF
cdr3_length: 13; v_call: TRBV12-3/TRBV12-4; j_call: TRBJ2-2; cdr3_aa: CASSLGASGELFF
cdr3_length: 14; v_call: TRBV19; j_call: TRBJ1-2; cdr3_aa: CASSGTGLSSGYTF
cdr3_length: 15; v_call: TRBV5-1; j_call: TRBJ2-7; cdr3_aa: CASSLGWGDSYEQYF
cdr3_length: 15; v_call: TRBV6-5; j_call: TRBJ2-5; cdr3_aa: CASRRGGLAEETQYF
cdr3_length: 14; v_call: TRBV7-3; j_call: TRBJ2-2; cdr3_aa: CASSLLMNTGELFF